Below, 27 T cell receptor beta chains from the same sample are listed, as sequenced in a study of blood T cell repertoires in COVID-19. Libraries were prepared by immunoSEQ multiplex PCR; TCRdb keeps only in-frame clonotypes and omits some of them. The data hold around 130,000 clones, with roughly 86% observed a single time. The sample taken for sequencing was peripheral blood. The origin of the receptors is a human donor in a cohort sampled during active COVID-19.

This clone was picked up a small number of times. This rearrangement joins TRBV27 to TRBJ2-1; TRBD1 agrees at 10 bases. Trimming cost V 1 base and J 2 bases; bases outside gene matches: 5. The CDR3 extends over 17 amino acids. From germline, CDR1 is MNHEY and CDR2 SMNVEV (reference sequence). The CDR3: CASSLFGQGVTYNEQFF. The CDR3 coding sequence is TGTGCCAGCAGTTTATTCGGACAGGGGGTGACCTACAATGAGCAGTTCTTC.

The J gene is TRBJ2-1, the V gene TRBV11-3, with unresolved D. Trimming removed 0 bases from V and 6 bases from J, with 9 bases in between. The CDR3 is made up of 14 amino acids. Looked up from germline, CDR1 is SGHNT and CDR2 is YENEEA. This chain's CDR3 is CASSLDHGGNEQFF. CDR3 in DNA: TGTGCCAGCAGCTTAGATCATGGCGGCAATGAGCAGTTCTTC.

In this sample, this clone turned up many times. The CDR3 here is CAWSPDRFDEQYF. CDR3 sequence (DNA): TGTGCCTGGAGTCCGGACAGGTTCGACGAGCAGTACTTC. The chain joins TRBV30 to TRBJ2-7; 7 bases line up with TRBD1. Germline CDR1 GTSNPN, CDR2 SVGIG (reference sequence). The CDR3 sequence is 13 residues long. V shed 2 bases and J 5 bases; nucleotides not matched to a gene: 6.

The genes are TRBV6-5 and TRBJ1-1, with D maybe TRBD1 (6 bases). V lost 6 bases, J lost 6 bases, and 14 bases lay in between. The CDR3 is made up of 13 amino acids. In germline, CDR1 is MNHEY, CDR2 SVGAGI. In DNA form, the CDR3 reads TGTGCCAGCAGGATACAGGGTTTGCCTGAAGCTTTCTTT. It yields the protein CASRIQGLPEAFF.

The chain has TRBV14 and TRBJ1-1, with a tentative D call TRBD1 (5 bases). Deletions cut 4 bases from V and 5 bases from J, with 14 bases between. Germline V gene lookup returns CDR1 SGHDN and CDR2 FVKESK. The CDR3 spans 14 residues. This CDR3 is CASSLPGGITEAFF. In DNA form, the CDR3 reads TGTGCCAGCAGCCTCCCCGGGGGAATAACTGAAGCTTTCTTT.

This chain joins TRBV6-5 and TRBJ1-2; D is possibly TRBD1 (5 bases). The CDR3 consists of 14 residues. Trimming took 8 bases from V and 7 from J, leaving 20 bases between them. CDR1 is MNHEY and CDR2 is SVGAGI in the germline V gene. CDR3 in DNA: TGTGCCAGCGGGGGGGTGCAGGTTTTTTCTGGCTACACCTTC. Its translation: CASGGVQVFSGYTF.

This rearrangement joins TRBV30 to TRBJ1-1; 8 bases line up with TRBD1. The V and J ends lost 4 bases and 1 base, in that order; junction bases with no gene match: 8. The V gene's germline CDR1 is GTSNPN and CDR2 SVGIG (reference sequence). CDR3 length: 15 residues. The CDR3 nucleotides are TGTGCCTGGACCCCCCCAGGGGGCCCGAACACTGAAGCTTTCTTT. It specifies CAWTPPGGPNTEAFF.

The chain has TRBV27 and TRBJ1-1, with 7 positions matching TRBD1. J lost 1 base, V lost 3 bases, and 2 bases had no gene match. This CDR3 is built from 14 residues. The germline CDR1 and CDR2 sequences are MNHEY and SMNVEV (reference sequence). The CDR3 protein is CASSFGTANTEAFF. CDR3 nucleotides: TGTGCCAGCAGTTTCGGGACAGCGAACACTGAAGCTTTCTTT.

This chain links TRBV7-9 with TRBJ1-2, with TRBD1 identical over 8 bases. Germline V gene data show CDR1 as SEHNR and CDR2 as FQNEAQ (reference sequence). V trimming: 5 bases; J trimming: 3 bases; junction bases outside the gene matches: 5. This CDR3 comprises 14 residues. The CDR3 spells CASSPTDRDYGYTF. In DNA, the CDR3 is TGTGCCAGCAGCCCAACGGACAGGGACTATGGCTACACCTTC.

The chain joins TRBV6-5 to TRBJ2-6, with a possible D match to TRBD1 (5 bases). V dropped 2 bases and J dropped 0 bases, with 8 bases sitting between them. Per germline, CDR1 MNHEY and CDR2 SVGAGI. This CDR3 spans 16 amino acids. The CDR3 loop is CASSYQGASGANVLTF. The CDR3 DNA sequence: TGTGCCAGCAGTTACCAAGGGGCCTCTGGGGCCAACGTCCTGACTTTC.

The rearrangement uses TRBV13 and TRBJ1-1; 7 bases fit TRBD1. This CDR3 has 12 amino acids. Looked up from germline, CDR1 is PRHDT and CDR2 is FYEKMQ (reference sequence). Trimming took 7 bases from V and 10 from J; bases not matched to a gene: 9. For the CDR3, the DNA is TGTGCCAGCACCCAGGGGGTGGAAGTAGCTTTCTTT. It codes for CASTQGVEVAFF. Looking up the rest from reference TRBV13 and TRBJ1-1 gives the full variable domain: AAGVIQSPRHLIKEKRETATLKCYPIPRHDTVYWYQQGPGQDPQFLISFYEKMQSDKGSIPDRFSAQQFSDYHSELNMSSLELGDSALYFCASTQGVEVAFFGQGTRLTVV.

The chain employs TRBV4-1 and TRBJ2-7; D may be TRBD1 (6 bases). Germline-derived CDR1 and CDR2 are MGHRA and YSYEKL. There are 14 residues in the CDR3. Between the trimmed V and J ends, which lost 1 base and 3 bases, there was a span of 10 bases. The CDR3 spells CASSQVQGIYEQYF. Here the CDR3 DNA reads TGCGCCAGCAGCCAAGTCCAGGGGATCTACGAGCAGTACTTC.

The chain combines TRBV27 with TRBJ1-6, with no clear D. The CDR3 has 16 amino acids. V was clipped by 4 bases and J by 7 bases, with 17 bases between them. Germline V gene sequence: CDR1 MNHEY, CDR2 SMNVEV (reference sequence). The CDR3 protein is CASSSTRRSGNSPLHF. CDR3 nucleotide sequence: TGTGCCAGCAGTTCCACCCGACGATCGGGAAATTCACCCCTCCACTTT.

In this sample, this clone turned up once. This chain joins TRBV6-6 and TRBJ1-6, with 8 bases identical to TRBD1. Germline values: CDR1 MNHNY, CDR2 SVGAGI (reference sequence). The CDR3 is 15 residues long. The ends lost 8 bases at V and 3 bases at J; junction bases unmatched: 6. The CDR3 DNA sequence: TGTGCCAGCGAACAGGGGGAGATCTATAATTCACCCCTCCACTTT. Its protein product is CASEQGEIYNSPLHF.

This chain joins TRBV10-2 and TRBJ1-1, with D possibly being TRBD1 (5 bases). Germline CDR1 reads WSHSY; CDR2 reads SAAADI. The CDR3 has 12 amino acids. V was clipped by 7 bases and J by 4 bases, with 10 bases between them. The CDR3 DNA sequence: TGCGCCAGCACTGGGGGAGGCACTGAAGCTTTCTTT. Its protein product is CASTGGGTEAFF.

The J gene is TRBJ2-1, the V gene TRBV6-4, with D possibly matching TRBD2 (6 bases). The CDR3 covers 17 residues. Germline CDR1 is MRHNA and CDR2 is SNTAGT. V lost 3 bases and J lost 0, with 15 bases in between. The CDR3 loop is CASSDYMVAASYNEQFF. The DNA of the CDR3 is TGTGCCAGCAGTGATTACATGGTAGCGGCCTCCTACAATGAGCAGTTCTTC.

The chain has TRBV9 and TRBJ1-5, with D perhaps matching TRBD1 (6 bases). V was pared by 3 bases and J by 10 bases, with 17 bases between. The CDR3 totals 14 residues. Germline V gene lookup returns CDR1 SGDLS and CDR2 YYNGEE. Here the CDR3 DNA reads TGTGCCAGCAGCGCGGACAGTCGGATCAGCCCCCAGCATTTT. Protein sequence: CASSADSRISPQHF. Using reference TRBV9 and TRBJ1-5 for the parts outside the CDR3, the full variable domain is DSGVTQTPKHLITATGQRVTLRCSPRSGDLSVYWYQQSLDQGLQFLIQYYNGEERAKGNILERFSAQQFPDLHSELNLSSLELGDSALYFCASSADSRISPQHFGDGTRLSIL.

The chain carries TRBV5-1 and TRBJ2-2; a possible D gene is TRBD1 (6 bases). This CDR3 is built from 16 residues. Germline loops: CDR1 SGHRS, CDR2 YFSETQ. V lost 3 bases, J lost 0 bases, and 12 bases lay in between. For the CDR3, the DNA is TGCGCCAGCAGCTCAAAAGGACAGACGAACACCGGGGAGCTGTTTTTT. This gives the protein CASSSKGQTNTGELFF.

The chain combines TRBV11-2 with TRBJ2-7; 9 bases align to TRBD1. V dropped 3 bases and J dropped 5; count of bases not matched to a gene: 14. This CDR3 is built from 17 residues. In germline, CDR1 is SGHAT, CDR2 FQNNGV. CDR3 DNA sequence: TGTGCCAGCAGCTTCCCCGGACAGGGGTCTCCGGTCCACGAGCAGTACTTC. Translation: CASSFPGQGSPVHEQYF.

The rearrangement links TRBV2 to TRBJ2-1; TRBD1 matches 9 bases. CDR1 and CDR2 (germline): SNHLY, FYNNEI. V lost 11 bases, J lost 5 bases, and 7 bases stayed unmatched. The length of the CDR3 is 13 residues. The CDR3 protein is CAVRDRDNNEQFF. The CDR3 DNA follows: TGTGCCGTCCGGGACAGGGACAACAATGAGCAGTTCTTC.

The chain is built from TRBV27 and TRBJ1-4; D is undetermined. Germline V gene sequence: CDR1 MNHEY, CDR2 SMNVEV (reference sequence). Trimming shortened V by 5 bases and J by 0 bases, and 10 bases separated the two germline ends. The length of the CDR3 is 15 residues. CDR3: CASSARSATNEKLFF. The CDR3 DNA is TGTGCCAGCAGTGCCCGGAGTGCAACTAATGAAAAACTGTTTTTT.

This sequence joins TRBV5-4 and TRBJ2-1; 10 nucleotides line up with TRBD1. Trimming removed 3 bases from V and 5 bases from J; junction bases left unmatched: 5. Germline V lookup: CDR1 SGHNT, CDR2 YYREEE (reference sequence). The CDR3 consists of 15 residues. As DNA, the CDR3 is TGTGCCAGCAGCTCCCGGGACAGGGGAAACAATGAGCAGTTCTTC. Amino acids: CASSSRDRGNNEQFF.

The CDR3 region is CASSAPTYDQPQHF. CDR3 bases: TGTGCCAGTAGTGCCCCTACCTATGATCAGCCCCAGCATTTT. The chain links TRBV19 to TRBJ1-5, with no clear D. Germline V gene data show CDR1 as LNHDA and CDR2 as SQIVND (reference sequence). The CDR3 covers 14 residues. V was shortened by 5 bases and J by 5 bases, with 13 bases between the two germline ends.

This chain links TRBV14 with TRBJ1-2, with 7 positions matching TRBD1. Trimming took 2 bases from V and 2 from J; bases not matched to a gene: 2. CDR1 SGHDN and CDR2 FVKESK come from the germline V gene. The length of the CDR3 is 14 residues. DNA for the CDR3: TGTGCCAGCAGCCAATACAGGGGAAACTATGGCTACACCTTC. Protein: CASSQYRGNYGYTF. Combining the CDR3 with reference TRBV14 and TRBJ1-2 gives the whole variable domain EAGVTQFPSHSVIEKGQTVTLRCDPISGHDNLYWYRRVMGKEIKFLLHFVKESKQDESGMPNNRFLAERTGGTYSTLKVQPAELEDSGVYFCASSQYRGNYGYTFGSGTRLTVV.

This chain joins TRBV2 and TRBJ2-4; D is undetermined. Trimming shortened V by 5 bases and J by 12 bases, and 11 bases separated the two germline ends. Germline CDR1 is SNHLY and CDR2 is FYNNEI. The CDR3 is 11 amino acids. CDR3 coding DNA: TGTGCCAGCAGTTCCGCGTCGCCTCAGTACTTC. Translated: CASSSASPQYF.

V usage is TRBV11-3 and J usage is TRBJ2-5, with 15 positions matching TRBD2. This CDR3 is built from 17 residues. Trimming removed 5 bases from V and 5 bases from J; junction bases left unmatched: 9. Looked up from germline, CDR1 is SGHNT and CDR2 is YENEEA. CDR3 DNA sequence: TGTGCCAGCAGCACAAGGACTAGCGGGGGGGCCGGGGAGACCCAGTACTTC. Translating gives CASSTRTSGGAGETQYF.

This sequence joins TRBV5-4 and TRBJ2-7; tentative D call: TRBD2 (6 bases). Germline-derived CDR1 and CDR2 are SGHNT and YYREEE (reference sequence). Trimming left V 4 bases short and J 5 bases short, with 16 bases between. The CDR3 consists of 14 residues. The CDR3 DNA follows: TGTGCCAGCAGCCTCGATGGGGGGTCCGACGAGCAGTACTTC. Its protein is CASSLDGGSDEQYF.